The present TCR beta chain was sequenced within a study of blood T cell repertoires in COVID-19. Study information: The samples span acute and convalescent COVID-19 from the United States, Italy and Spain. PBMCs, B-cell-depleted T cells, or T cells provided the cDNA or gDNA that made up the material.

Some clones are missing from TCRdb's copy, which holds only in-frame ones; the method was immunoSEQ multiplex PCR. The data hold roughly 77,000 clones, with 88% observed a single time. The length of the CDR3 is 13 residues. Germline-derived CDR1 and CDR2 are SGHRS and YFSETQ. V dropped 4 bases and J dropped 8; count of bases not matched to a gene: 5. This chain uses TRBV5-1 with TRBJ1-2; 10 bases fit TRBD1. Sequencing was done on a sample of peripheral blood. The receptor's source is a human donor in a cohort sampled during active COVID-19. In nucleotides, the CDR3 is TGCGCCAGCAGCCCCGGGACAGGGGAAGGCTACACCTTC. Its translation is CASSPGTGEGYTF.